These 32 T cell receptor beta chains originate from one sample sequenced in a study of post-analysis software for immune sequencing data. Findings of the study overall: In patients, five or six TRBV segments were more frequent than in controls, with TRBV5-6, TRBV5-1 and TRBV20-1 among them.

Built from TCR beta cDNA, the libraries had unique molecular identifiers in them. From the PCR reads, TCRdb called clonotypes with MiXCR, one entry per CDR3 protein. The top ten clones hold over 10% of a sample with hundreds of thousands of distinct CDR3 sequences, over 35% of them seen once. These receptors' antigens are unknown. The sequenced sample consisted of blood. These receptors were collected from a girl aged 5 to 17 with multiple sclerosis.

CDR3: CASSQDHSYNEQFF. DNA of the CDR3: TGCGCCAGCAGCCAAGATCATTCCTACAATGAGCAGTTCTTC. V usage is TRBV4-3 and J usage is TRBJ2-1; no firm D call. The CDR3 consists of 14 residues. Between the trimmed V and J ends, which lost 0 bases and 1 base, there was a span of 4 bases. Per the germline V gene, CDR1 is LGHNA and CDR2 is YSLEER.

V usage is TRBV5-6 and J usage is TRBJ1-1; a weak D match, TRBD1 (5 bases). Germline values: CDR1 SGHDT, CDR2 YYEEEE. V lost 3 bases to trimming and J lost 4 bases, with 7 bases between them. The CDR3 spans 12 residues. The chain's CDR3 is CASSWGSTEAFF. The CDR3 nucleotides are TGTGCCAGCAGCTGGGGGAGCACTGAAGCTTTCTTT.

The chain recombines TRBV5-1 with TRBJ2-1; 8 bases line up with TRBD2. In germline, CDR1 is SGHRS, CDR2 YFSETQ. The V and J ends lost 4 bases and 8 bases, in that order; junction bases with no gene match: 5. The CDR3 spans 13 residues. CDR3 in DNA: TGCGCCAGCAGCCTTCAGCGGGAGTATGAGCAGTTCTTC. Its protein product is CASSLQREYEQFF.

This clonotype turned up a few times. CDR3 DNA: TGCAGTGCTGGTGGCGTGGTTGACACAGATACGCAGTATTTT. It encodes CSAGGVVDTDTQYF. The chain joins TRBV20-1 to TRBJ2-3; D not resolved. The germline V gene has CDR1 DFQATT and CDR2 SNEGSKA (reference sequence). This CDR3 is 14 amino acids long. Between the trimmed V and J ends, which lost 5 bases and 2 bases, there was a span of 14 bases.

The chain is built from TRBV7-8 and TRBJ2-1; 15 bases are a match to TRBD2. Per germline, CDR1 SGHVS and CDR2 FQNEAQ. Trimming cost V 2 bases and J 9 bases; bases outside gene matches: 5. This CDR3 region has 16 residues. The CDR3: CASSLIGLAGGSEQFF. The CDR3 DNA is TGTGCCAGCAGCTTAATTGGACTAGCGGGAGGGTCTGAGCAGTTCTTC.

This clonotype was counted between two and nine times. V is TRBV7-3 and J is TRBJ2-3; D not certain. The CDR3 runs to 15 residues. CDR1 and CDR2 from the germline V gene are SGHTA and FQGTGA. Trimming stripped 0 bases from V and 2 bases from J, with 9 bases between. CDR3 bases: TGTGCCAGCAGCTTAACTAGATCCCTCACAGATACGCAGTATTTT. Translation: CASSLTRSLTDTQYF. Supplemented by reference TRBV7-3 and TRBJ2-3, the full variable domain reads GAGVSQTPSNKVTEKGKYVELRCDPISGHTALYWYRQSLGQGPEFLIYFQGTGAADDSGLPNDRFFAVRPEGSVSTLKIQRTERGDSAVYLCASSLTRSLTDTQYFGPGTRLTVL.

A few counts support this clonotype. The V gene is TRBV12-3 or TRBV12-4, the J gene TRBJ2-2, with D possibly TRBD2 on 6 matching bases. This CDR3 has 13 amino acids. V was shortened by 6 bases and J by 5 bases, with 10 bases between the two germline ends. The CDR3 here is CASSLRGTGELFF. CDR3 bases: TGTGCCAGCAGCTTACGGGGGACCGGGGAGCTGTTTTTT.

This chain joins TRBV7-9 and TRBJ1-2, with D perhaps TRBD1 (5 bases). The CDR3 runs to 14 residues. The germline gives CDR1 SEHNR, CDR2 FQNEAQ (reference sequence). Trimming pared 5 bases from V and 0 bases from J, leaving 10 bases between. The CDR3 loop reads CASSARQTNYGYTF. Written as DNA, the CDR3 is TGTGCCAGCAGCGCCCGACAGACTAACTATGGCTACACCTTC.

This rearrangement joins TRBV20-1 to TRBJ2-1; 13 bases map to TRBD2. V shed 7 bases, J shed 6 bases, and the junction held 6 bases outside the gene matches. Germline V CDR1 and CDR2: DFQATT, SNEGSKA (reference sequence). This CDR3 spans 14 amino acids. CDR3: CSGTSGSSCNEQFF. DNA of the CDR3: TGCAGTGGGACTAGCGGGAGTAGTTGCAATGAGCAGTTCTTC.

This chain connects TRBV6-5 to TRBJ2-7; no clear D gene. CDR3 length: 13 residues. CDR1 is MNHEY, CDR2 SVGAGI, per germline. Trimming removed 6 bases at V and 2 bases at J, with 11 bases between. This chain's CDR3 is CASSSPGPYEQYF. CDR3 in DNA: TGTGCCAGCAGCTCGCCGGGCCCCTACGAGCAGTACTTC.

The rearrangement uses TRBV7-9 and TRBJ2-1; TRBD2 is a possible D gene (6 bases). The CDR3 has 11 residues. Trimming took 11 bases from V and 2 from J, leaving 7 bases between them. Germline CDR1 is SEHNR and CDR2 is FQNEAQ (reference sequence). CDR3 nucleotides: TGTGCCTGGAGGGCCTACAATGAGCAGTTCTTC. It specifies CAWRAYNEQFF.

V usage is TRBV20-1 and J usage is TRBJ1-2; D not resolved. The CDR3 length is 11 residues. The germline gives CDR1 DFQATT, CDR2 SNEGSKA (reference sequence). Trimming stripped 6 bases from V and 7 bases from J, with 12 bases between. The CDR3 DNA reads TGCAGTGCCCAGTCGGGGTCTGGCTACACCTTC. Translating gives CSAQSGSGYTF.

Only one count was recorded for this clonotype. This chain connects TRBV7-2 to TRBJ2-7; the match to TRBD2 covers 11 bases. The V gene's germline CDR1 is SGHTA and CDR2 FQGNSA. V shed 2 bases and J 5 bases; nucleotides not matched to a gene: 8. The CDR3 is 16 residues long. The CDR3, as DNA: TGTGCCAGCAGCTTATCCACTAGCGGGAGTAAAAACGAGCAGTACTTC. Residues: CASSLSTSGSKNEQYF.

The rearrangement joins TRBV5-1 to TRBJ2-3; tentatively, D is TRBD1 or TRBD2 (5 bases each). The V end was cut by 6 bases, the J end by 4 bases, with 15 bases between. Germline V lookup: CDR1 SGHRS, CDR2 YFSETQ. CDR3 length: 14 amino acids. The CDR3 is CASTTGPSSDTQYF. The CDR3 DNA is TGCGCCAGCACCACGGGACCCTCTTCAGATACGCAGTATTTT.

This clonotype was seen more than once but under ten times. The V and J genes are TRBV5-4 and TRBJ2-3; D unresolved. The length of the CDR3 is 12 residues. Germline CDR1 SGHNT, CDR2 YYREEE (reference sequence). V lost 3 bases, J lost 5 bases, and 7 bases lay in between. This CDR3 is CASSSLKDTQYF. The CDR3 DNA reads TGTGCCAGCAGCTCCCTCAAAGATACGCAGTATTTT.

There are a few counts of this clonotype. V is TRBV6-5 and J is TRBJ2-5; possible D gene TRBD2, 5 bases. Deletions cut 7 bases from V and 3 bases from J, with 12 bases between. The CDR3 is 13 residues long. Germline loops: CDR1 MNHEY, CDR2 SVGAGI. The CDR3 nucleotides are TGTGCCAGCACACGAACGGAGGAAGAGACCCAGTACTTC. Protein product: CASTRTEEETQYF.

CDR3 protein: CAISESKRVNEQFF. CDR3 DNA sequence: TGTGCCATCAGTGAGTCGAAAAGGGTAAATGAGCAGTTCTTC. The chain couples TRBV10-3 to TRBJ2-1; no reliable D call. This CDR3 is built from 14 residues. Looked up from germline, CDR1 is ENHRY and CDR2 is SYGVKD. Trimming cost V 0 bases and J 7 bases, with 10 bases left between them.

The gene calls are TRBV18 and TRBJ2-5; tentatively, D is TRBD2 (6 bases). The CDR3 sequence is 14 residues long. V was clipped by 5 bases and J by 5 bases, with 15 bases between them. Germline V gene lookup returns CDR1 KGHSH and CDR2 LQKENI. CDR3 region: CASSGTPAGETQYF. The CDR3 DNA reads TGTGCCAGCTCAGGGACTCCGGCTGGTGAGACCCAGTACTTC. The variable domain in full, completed from reference TRBV18 and TRBJ2-5, reads NAGVMQNPRHLVRRRGQEARLRCSPMKGHSHVYWYRQLPEEGLKFMVYLQKENIIDESGMPKERFSAEFPKEGPSILRIQQVVRGDSAAYFCASSGTPAGETQYFGPGTRLLVL.

The chain employs TRBV28 and TRBJ2-1; weak D call: TRBD2 (6 bases). Trimming removed 6 bases at V and 8 bases at J, with 14 bases between. The CDR3 loop spans 13 amino acids. Looked up from germline, CDR1 is MDHEN and CDR2 is SYDVKM. CDR3 sequence reads: CASRGTWGDEQFF. In nucleotides, the CDR3 is TGTGCCAGCAGAGGGACTTGGGGCGATGAGCAGTTCTTC.

This clonotype has a count of ten or more. This rearrangement joins TRBV6-5 to TRBJ2-1, with 8 bases matching TRBD2. Losses at the gene ends were 2 bases for V and 2 bases for J; bases not matched to a gene: 5. In germline, CDR1 is MNHEY, CDR2 SVGAGI. The CDR3 is 16 residues long. The CDR3 spells CASSYEAGGTYNEQFF. Written as DNA, the CDR3 is TGTGCCAGCAGTTACGAGGCGGGAGGCACCTACAATGAGCAGTTCTTC.

In this sample, this clonotype turned up once. The chain combines TRBV9 with TRBJ2-2, with a tentative D call TRBD2 (6 bases). The CDR3 runs to 16 residues. Germline V gene lookup returns CDR1 SGDLS and CDR2 YYNGEE. V lost 0 bases and J lost 4, with 13 bases in between. CDR3 in DNA: TGTGCCAGCAGCGTAGCGGGCCGAGCGGGCACCGGGGAGCTGTTTTTT. It is translated as CASSVAGRAGTGELFF. The whole variable domain, remainder taken from reference TRBV9 and TRBJ2-2, is DSGVTQTPKHLITATGQRVTLRCSPRSGDLSVYWYQQSLDQGLQFLIQYYNGEERAKGNILERFSAQQFPDLHSELNLSSLELGDSALYFCASSVAGRAGTGELFFGEGSRLTVL.

This clonotype occurred a few times. V is TRBV9 and J is TRBJ1-2; tentative D call: TRBD1 (6 bases). This CDR3 region has 15 residues. V lost 3 bases and J 3 bases, leaving 15 bases between the germline ends. Germline values: CDR1 SGDLS, CDR2 YYNGEE. The CDR3 sequence: CASSAHTGSDYGYTF. The CDR3 DNA reads as TGTGCCAGCAGCGCCCATACAGGGAGTGACTATGGCTACACCTTC. Looking up the rest from reference TRBV9 and TRBJ1-2 gives the full variable domain: DSGVTQTPKHLITATGQRVTLRCSPRSGDLSVYWYQQSLDQGLQFLIQYYNGEERAKGNILERFSAQQFPDLHSELNLSSLELGDSALYFCASSAHTGSDYGYTFGSGTRLTVV.

The chain combines TRBV7-3 with TRBJ2-1; TRBD1 aligns across 9 bases. The J segment lost 7 bases and the V segment lost 4 bases, leaving 11 bases of the junction unmatched. The CDR3 totals 16 residues. Per germline, CDR1 SGHTA and CDR2 FQGTGA. The CDR3 is CASSSPRDRVKNEQFF. DNA of the CDR3: TGTGCCAGCAGCTCGCCCCGGGACAGGGTGAAGAATGAGCAGTTCTTC.

This clonotype was seen a few times. The chain couples TRBV6-6 to TRBJ2-7, with 9 nucleotides matching TRBD2. CDR3 length equals 15 residues. The germline CDR1 and CDR2 sequences are MNHNY and SVGAGI (reference sequence). The V and J ends lost 8 bases and 2 bases, in that order; junction bases with no gene match: 10. CDR3 nucleotides: TGTGCCAGCCTCCCACGGCCTAGCGGGACCTACGAGCAGTACTTC. This sequence encodes CASLPRPSGTYEQYF.

This clonotype appeared a few times. This chain uses TRBV6-5 with TRBJ1-2, with D unclear. Trimming removed 2 bases at V and 3 bases at J, with 13 bases between. In germline, CDR1 is MNHEY, CDR2 SVGAGI. This CDR3 has 15 amino acids. The CDR3 here is CASSYQITGYYGYTF. CDR3 in DNA: TGTGCCAGCAGTTACCAAATAACCGGGTACTATGGCTACACCTTC.

The rearrangement links TRBV10-3 to TRBJ2-7; D gene unclear. With 0 bases removed from V and 1 base from J, the gap between germline ends came to 4 bases. This CDR3 region has 13 residues. Germline loops: CDR1 ENHRY, CDR2 SYGVKD. CDR3 region: CAISESRSYEQYF. In nucleotides, the CDR3 is TGTGCCATCAGTGAGTCCCGATCCTACGAGCAGTACTTC.

The sample holds one count of this clonotype. This may be a read error: a much more frequent sequence differs by one nucleotide. J is TRBJ2-4 and V is TRBV29-1, with 7 bases identical to TRBD1. This CDR3 comprises 13 residues. The junction had 14 bases not matched to a gene; V was cut back by 5 bases and J by 13 bases. Germline CDR1 reads SQVTM; CDR2 reads ANQGSEA. The CDR3 region is CSVRPRLGGQQYF. The CDR3 DNA is TGCAGCGTTCGGCCGCGCCTAGGGGGCCAGCAGTACTTC.

The chain links TRBV12-3 or TRBV12-4 to TRBJ2-1; D might be TRBD2 (6 bases). This CDR3 region has 15 residues. V was cut by 4 bases and J by 7 bases, with 17 bases left in between. In DNA, the CDR3 is TGTGCCAGCAGTTCCTTACTAGCCGGGGCAAATGAGCAGTTCTTC. It yields the protein CASSSLLAGANEQFF.

The chain recombines TRBV12-3 or TRBV12-4 with TRBJ2-3; D remains unclear. V lost 5 bases and J 5 bases, leaving 20 bases between the germline ends. The CDR3 consists of 16 residues. The DNA for the CDR3 is TGTGCCAGCAGTCAAAGGCTCTCGGAGACCGGAGATACGCAGTATTTT. This encodes CASSQRLSETGDTQYF.

The V gene is TRBV9, the J gene TRBJ2-3, with D maybe TRBD2 (6 bases). V was clipped by 1 base and J by 6 bases, with 15 bases between them. Per germline, CDR1 SGDLS and CDR2 YYNGEE. CDR3 length: 15 residues. The CDR3, as DNA: TGTGCCAGCAGCGTACAGGACGGGGGTGGCGATACGCAGTATTTT. This translates into CASSVQDGGGDTQYF.

This chain connects TRBV5-1 to TRBJ2-3; D is unclear. CDR1 is SGHRS, CDR2 YFSETQ, per germline. The V end was cut by 4 bases, the J end by 0 bases, with 9 bases between. This CDR3 comprises 14 residues. CDR3 residues: CASSPYYSTDTQYF. The CDR3 bases are TGCGCCAGCAGCCCTTACTATAGCACAGATACGCAGTATTTT.

This sequence joins TRBV7-2 and TRBJ2-3; TRBD2 aligns across 8 bases. The CDR3 is made up of 15 amino acids. V lost 6 bases to trimming and J lost 5 bases; unmatched junction nucleotides: 10. Germline assignment: CDR1 SGHTA and CDR2 FQGNSA. As DNA, the CDR3 is TGTGCCAGCAGATTATTAGCGGGAATTGGAGATACGCAGTATTTT. Amino acid sequence: CASRLLAGIGDTQYF.